The clone carrying this T cell receptor beta chain was found a few times. No antigen is known for it. This sample was taken from a study of T-cell memory formation after mild COVID-19. Turning to the study itself: Largely, TCR clusters stayed within a single donor. Study-wide findings and caveats: CD4+ bias marked clones expanding day 15 to 37, unlike balanced contracting clones. Pre-infection memory harbored some responding clones, suggesting cross-reactive memory joined.

V was clipped by 5 bases and J by 11 bases, with 11 bases between them. The CDR3 runs to 11 residues. CDR1 is SGHNT and CDR2 is YENEEA in the germline V gene. TCRdb re-derived calls from the 5' RACE reads in MiXCR, one entry per CDR3 protein. In the table there are some 350,000 distinct CDR3 sequences, 10% to 15% of which are singletons. The TCR sequence derives from a man aged 18 to 29 who had mild COVID-19 (a few samples of this study predate the infection). Cell type and time point are not known. This chain uses TRBV11-3 with TRBJ2-3; tentatively, D is TRBD2 (6 bases). Sequences were obtained from PBMCs or a T cell subset sorted from them (not recorded which). This CDR3 is CASSRGTEQYF. The CDR3 region has the DNA TGTGCCAGCAGCCGAGGGACTGAGCAGTATTTT.